Included here is one TCR beta chain sequence, with context. These data are taken from a study of blood T cell repertoires in COVID-19. Study-level information: The United States, Italy and Spain provided the acute and convalescent COVID-19 samples. Nucleic acid was either cDNA or gDNA, and it came from T cells, B-cell-depleted T cells, or PBMCs.

The CDR3 has 16 amino acids. Unmatched junction bases numbered 5, after V lost 4 bases and J lost 4 bases. Germline CDR1 SNHLY, CDR2 FYNNEI. Method: immunoSEQ multiplex PCR; TCRdb's copy keeps in-frame clones and lacks some. The sample has 70,000 or so clones, around 90% seen once; the top ten hold about 11%. The sample taken for sequencing was peripheral blood. The chain has TRBV2 and TRBJ2-5; the match to TRBD2 covers 14 bases. The source is a woman aged 18-29 years with acute or convalescent COVID-19. The CDR3 region has the DNA TGTGCCAGCAGTGCGGGACTAGCGGGGGAGGGAGAGACCCAGTACTTC. Translating it yields CASSAGLAGEGETQYF.